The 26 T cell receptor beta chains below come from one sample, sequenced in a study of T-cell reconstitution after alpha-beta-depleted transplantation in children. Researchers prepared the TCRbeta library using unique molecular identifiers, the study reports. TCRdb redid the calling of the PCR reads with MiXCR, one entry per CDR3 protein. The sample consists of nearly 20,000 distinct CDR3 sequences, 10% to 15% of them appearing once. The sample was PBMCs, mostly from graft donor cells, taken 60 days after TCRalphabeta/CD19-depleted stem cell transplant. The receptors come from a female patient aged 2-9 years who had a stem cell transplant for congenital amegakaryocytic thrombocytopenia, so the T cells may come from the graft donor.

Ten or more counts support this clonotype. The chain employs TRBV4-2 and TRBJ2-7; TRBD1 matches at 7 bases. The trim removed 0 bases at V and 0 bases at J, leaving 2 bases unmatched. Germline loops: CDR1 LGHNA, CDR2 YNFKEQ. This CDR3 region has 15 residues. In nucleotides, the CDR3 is TGTGCCAGCAGCCAAGACAGGGGGTCCTCCTACGAGCAGTACTTC. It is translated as CASSQDRGSSYEQYF.

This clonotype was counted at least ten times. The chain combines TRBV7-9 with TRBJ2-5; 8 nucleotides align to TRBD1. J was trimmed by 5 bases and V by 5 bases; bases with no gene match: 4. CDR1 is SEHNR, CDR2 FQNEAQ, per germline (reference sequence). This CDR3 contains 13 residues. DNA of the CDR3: TGTGCCAGCAGCCGGACAGGGTCGGAGACCCAGTACTTC. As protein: CASSRTGSETQYF.

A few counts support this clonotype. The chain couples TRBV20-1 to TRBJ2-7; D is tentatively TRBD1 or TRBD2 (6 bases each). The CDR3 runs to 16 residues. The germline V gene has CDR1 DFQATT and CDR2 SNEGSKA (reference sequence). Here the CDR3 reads CSVFGGEWWSPYEQYF. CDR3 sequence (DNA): TGCAGCGTCTTCGGGGGCGAATGGTGGTCTCCCTACGAGCAGTACTTC.

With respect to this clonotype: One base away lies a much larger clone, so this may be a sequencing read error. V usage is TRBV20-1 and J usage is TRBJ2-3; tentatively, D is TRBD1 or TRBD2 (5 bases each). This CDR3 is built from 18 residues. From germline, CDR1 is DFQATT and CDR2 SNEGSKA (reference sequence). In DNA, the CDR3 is TGCACTGCTAGCCGACAGCTCGCTCGTCTACCCTTCACAGATACGCAGTATTTT. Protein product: CTASRQLARLPFTDTQYF.

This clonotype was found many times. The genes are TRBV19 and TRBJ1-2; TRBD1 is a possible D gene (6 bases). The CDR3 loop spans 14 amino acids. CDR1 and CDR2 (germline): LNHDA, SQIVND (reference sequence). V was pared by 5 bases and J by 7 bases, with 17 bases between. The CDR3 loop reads CASSQWQGTFGYTF. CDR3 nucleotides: TGTGCCAGTAGTCAGTGGCAGGGGACTTTTGGCTACACCTTC.

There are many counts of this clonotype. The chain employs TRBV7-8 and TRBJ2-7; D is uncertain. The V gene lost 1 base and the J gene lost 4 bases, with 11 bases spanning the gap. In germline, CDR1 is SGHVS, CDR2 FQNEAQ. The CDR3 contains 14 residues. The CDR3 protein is CASSLEAFGYEQYF. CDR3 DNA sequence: TGTGCCAGCAGCTTAGAGGCATTCGGATACGAGCAGTACTTC.

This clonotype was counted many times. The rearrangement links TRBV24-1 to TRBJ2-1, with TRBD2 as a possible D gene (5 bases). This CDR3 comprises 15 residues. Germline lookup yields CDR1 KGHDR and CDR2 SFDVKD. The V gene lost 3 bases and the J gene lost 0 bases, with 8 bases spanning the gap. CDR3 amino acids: CATSDRTGSYNEQFF. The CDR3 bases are TGTGCCACCAGTGATCGGACTGGCTCCTACAATGAGCAGTTCTTC.

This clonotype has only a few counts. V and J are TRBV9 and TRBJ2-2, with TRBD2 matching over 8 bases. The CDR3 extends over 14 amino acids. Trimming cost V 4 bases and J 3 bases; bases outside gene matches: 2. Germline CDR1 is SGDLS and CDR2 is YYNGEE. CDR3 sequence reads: CASSSGGYTGELFF. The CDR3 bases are TGTGCCAGCAGCTCGGGGGGGTACACCGGGGAGCTGTTTTTT.

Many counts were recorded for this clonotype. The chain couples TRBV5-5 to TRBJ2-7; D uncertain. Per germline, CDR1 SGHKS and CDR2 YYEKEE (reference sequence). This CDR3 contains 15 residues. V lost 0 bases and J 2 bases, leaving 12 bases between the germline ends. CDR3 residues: CASSLGHSLPYEQYF. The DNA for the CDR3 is TGTGCCAGCAGCTTGGGCCACAGCCTGCCCTACGAGCAGTACTTC.

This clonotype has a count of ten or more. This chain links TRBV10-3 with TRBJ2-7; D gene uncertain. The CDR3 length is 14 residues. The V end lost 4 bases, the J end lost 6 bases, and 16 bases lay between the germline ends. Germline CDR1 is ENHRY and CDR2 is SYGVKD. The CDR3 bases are TGTGCCATCAGTGGACCGTCGCGTGTCCCCGAGCAGTACTTC. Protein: CAISGPSRVPEQYF.

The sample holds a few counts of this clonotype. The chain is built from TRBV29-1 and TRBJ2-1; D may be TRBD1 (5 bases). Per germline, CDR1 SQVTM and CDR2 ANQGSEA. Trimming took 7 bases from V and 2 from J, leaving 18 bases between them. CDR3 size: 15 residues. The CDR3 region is CSAPVRAETYNEQFF. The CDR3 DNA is TGCAGCGCCCCCGTCAGGGCGGAGACCTACAATGAGCAGTTCTTC.

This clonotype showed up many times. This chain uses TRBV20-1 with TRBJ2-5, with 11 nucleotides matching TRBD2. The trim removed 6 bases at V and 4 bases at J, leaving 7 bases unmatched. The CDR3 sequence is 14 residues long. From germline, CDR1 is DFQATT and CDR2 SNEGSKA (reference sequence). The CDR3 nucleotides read TGCAGTGCCCCACTAGCGGGAGTTAGAGAGACCCAGTACTTC. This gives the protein CSAPLAGVRETQYF.

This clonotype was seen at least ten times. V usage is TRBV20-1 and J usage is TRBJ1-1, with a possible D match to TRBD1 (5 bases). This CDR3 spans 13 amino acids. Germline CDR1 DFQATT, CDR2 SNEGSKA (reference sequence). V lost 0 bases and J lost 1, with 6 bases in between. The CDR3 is CSARDGGNTEAFF. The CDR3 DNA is TGCAGTGCTAGAGACGGGGGGAACACTGAAGCTTTCTTT.

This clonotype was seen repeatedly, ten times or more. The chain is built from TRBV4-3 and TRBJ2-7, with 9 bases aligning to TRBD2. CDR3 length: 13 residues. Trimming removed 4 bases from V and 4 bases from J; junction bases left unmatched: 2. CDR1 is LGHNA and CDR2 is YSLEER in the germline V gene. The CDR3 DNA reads TGCGCCAGCAGCCGTCTAGCGGGATACGAGCAGTACTTC. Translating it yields CASSRLAGYEQYF.

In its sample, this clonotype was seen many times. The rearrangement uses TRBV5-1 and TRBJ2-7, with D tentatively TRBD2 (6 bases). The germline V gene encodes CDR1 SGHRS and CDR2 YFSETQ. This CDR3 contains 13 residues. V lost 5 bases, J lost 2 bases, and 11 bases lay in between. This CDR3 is CASRRDSPYEQYF. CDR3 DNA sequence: TGCGCCAGCAGGAGGGACTCCCCCTACGAGCAGTACTTC.

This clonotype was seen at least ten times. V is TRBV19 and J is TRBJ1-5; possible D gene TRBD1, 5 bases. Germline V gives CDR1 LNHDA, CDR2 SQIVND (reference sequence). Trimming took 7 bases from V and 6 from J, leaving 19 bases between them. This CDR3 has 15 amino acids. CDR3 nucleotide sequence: TGTGCCAGTACTCATATCGGGGTTACAGGTCAGCCCCAGCATTTT. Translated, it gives CASTHIGVTGQPQHF.

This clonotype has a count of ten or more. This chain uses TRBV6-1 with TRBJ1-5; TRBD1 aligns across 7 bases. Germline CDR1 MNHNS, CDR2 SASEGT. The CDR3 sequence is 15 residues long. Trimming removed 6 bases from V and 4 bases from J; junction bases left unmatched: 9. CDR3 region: CASSEQGKWNQPQHF. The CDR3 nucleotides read TGTGCCAGCAGCGAACAGGGGAAGTGGAATCAGCCCCAGCATTTT.

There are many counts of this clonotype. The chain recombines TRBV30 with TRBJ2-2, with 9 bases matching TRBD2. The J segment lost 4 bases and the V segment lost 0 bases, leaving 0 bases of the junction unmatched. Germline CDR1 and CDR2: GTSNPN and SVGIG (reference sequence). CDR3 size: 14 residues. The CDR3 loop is CAWSVLAGTGELFF. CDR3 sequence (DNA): TGTGCCTGGAGTGTACTAGCGGGCACCGGGGAGCTGTTTTTT.

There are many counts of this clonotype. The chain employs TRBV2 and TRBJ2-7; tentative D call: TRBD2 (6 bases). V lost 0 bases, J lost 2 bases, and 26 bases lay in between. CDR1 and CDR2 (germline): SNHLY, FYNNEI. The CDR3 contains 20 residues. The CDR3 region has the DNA TGTGCCAGCAGTGAAGCGCCATGGGCGGGAAGTTATGCTTTTGCCTACGAGCAGTACTTC. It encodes CASSEAPWAGSYAFAYEQYF.

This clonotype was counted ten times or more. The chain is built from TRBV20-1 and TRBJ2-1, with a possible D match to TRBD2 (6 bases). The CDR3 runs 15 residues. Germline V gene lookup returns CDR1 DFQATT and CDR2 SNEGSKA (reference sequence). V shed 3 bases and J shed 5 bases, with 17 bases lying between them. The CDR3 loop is CSARSWLAKHNEQFF. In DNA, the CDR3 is TGCAGTGCTAGGTCGTGGCTAGCGAAACACAATGAGCAGTTCTTC.

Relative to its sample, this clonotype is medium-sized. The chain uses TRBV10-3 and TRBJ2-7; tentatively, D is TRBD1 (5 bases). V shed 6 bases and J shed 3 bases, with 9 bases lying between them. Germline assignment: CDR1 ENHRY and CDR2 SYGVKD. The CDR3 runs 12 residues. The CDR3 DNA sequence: TGTGCCATCAGGACTCAGGGCTACGAGCAGTACTTC. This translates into CAIRTQGYEQYF.

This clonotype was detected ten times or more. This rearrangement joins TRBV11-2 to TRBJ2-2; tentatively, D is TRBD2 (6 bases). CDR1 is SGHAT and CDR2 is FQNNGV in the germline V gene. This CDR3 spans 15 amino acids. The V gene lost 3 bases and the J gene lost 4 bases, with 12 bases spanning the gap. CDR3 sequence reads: CASSFGGAGTGELFF. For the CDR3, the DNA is TGTGCCAGCAGCTTCGGGGGAGCGGGCACCGGGGAGCTGTTTTTT.

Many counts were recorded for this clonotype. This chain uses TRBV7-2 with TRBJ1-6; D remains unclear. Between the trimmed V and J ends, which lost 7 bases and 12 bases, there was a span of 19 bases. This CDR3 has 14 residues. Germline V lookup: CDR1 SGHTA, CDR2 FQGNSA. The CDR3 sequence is CASTQTIGPLPLHF. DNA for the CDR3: TGTGCCAGCACCCAAACCATCGGGCCTTTACCCCTCCACTTT.

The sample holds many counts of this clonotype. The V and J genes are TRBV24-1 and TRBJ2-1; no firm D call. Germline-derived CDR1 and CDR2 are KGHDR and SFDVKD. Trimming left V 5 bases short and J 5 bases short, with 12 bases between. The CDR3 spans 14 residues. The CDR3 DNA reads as TGTGCCACCAGTGGGGGTCCCCTAGACAATGAGCAGTTCTTC. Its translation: CATSGGPLDNEQFF.

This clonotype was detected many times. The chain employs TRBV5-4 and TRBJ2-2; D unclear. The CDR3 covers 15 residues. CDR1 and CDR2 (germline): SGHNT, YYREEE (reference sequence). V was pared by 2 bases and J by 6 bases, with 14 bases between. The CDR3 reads CASSFGQPPPGELFF. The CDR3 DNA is TGTGCCAGCAGCTTTGGCCAGCCCCCCCCCGGGGAGCTGTTTTTT.

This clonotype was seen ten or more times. The CDR3 nucleotides are TGTGCCAGCAGATCATCCGGGGGGCGTGAGACCCAGTACTTC. Its translation: CASRSSGGRETQYF. The chain uses TRBV7-9 and TRBJ2-5; perhaps TRBD2 as D (7 bases). V gave up 6 bases and J gave up 5 bases, with 16 bases separating them. Germline assignment: CDR1 SEHNR and CDR2 FQNEAQ (reference sequence). This CDR3 contains 14 residues.